A single sample is the source of the 25 T cell receptor beta chains below, sequenced in a study of radiation and T cells in renal cell carcinoma. Time point in this sample: blood 2 weeks post-SBRT. Treatment specified: 15 Gy SBRT to primary tumor, nephrectomy 4 weeks later. The assay was immunoSEQ multiplex PCR, and TCRdb's table has in-frame clones only and misses some. The sample holds roughly 75,000 clones, 82% seen once. The sequencing used blood, collected from a patient whose treatment included radiotherapy and nephrectomy. The receptors shown here come from a man aged 55 to 70 with renal cell carcinoma.

V usage is TRBV5-1 and J usage is TRBJ2-3; no reliable D call. The germline V gene encodes CDR1 SGHRS and CDR2 YFSETQ. The CDR3 covers 15 residues. The V gene lost 2 bases and the J gene lost 1 base, with 11 bases spanning the gap. This CDR3 is CASSFGNRRTDTQYF. Here the CDR3 DNA reads TGCGCCAGCAGCTTCGGAAATAGGCGCACAGATACGCAGTATTTT.

This clone appeared once. The gene calls are TRBV11-2 and TRBJ2-5; 8 nucleotides line up with TRBD1. The length of the CDR3 is 17 residues. Germline V gene data show CDR1 as SGHAT and CDR2 as FQNNGV. J was trimmed by 4 bases and V by 0 bases; bases with no gene match: 10. The CDR3 coding sequence is TGTGCCAGCAGCTTAGAGGGGACAGGCGCGATAGGAGAGACCCAGTACTTC. Its translation is CASSLEGTGAIGETQYF.

In this sample, this clone turned up a few times. This chain connects TRBV11-3 to TRBJ2-1, with D uncertain. The V end was cut by 1 base, the J end by 5 bases, with 6 bases between. Germline V gene data show CDR1 as SGHNT and CDR2 as YENEEA. This CDR3 comprises 13 residues. CDR3 sequence: CASSLGPNNEQFF. CDR3 sequence (DNA): TGTGCCAGCAGCTTAGGGCCAAACAATGAGCAGTTCTTC. The full variable domain, in which reference TRBV11-3 and TRBJ2-1 provide the parts outside the CDR3, is EAGVVQSPRYKIIEKKQPVAFWCNPISGHNTLYWYLQNLGQGPELLIRYENEEAVDDSQLPKDRFSAERLKGVDSTLKIQPAELGDSAVYLCASSLGPNNEQFFGPGTRLTVL.

This clone was seen only once. The gene calls are TRBV7-2 and TRBJ2-3; D may be TRBD1 (5 bases). The CDR3 is made up of 12 amino acids. V lost 3 bases and J 7 bases, leaving 8 bases between the germline ends. Germline CDR1 reads SGHTA; CDR2 reads FQGNSA. CDR3 sequence: CASSFRENTQYF. The CDR3 bases are TGTGCCAGCAGCTTCAGGGAAAATACGCAGTATTTT. The full variable domain, with the rest looked up from reference TRBV7-2 and TRBJ2-3, is GAGVSQSPSNKVTEKGKDVELRCDPISGHTALYWYRQSLGQGLEFLIYFQGNSAPDKSGLPSDRFSAERTGGSVSTLTIQRTQQEDSAVYLCASSFRENTQYFGPGTRLTVL.

The chain couples TRBV10-2 to TRBJ2-1; 10 bases are shared with TRBD2. This CDR3 has 19 residues. V lost 0 bases and J lost 8; bases outside the gene matches: 16. The germline gives CDR1 WSHSY, CDR2 SAAADI. The CDR3 loop reads CASSESLLAGARGDDEQFF. DNA for the CDR3: TGCGCCAGCAGTGAGTCGTTGCTAGCGGGAGCCCGGGGTGACGATGAGCAGTTCTTC.

V usage is TRBV7-2 and J usage is TRBJ2-3; possible D gene TRBD2, 6 bases. The CDR3 totals 14 residues. From germline, CDR1 is SGHTA and CDR2 FQGNSA. V dropped 0 bases and J dropped 5 bases, with 9 bases sitting between them. Here the CDR3 reads CASSLAGGGDTQYF. As DNA, the CDR3 is TGTGCCAGCAGCTTAGCGGGAGGAGGAGATACGCAGTATTTT.

This chain links TRBV5-1 with TRBJ2-2; D unclear. CDR3 length: 13 amino acids. With 3 bases removed from V and 1 base from J, the gap between germline ends came to 4 bases. CDR1 and CDR2 from the germline V gene are SGHRS and YFSETQ. This CDR3 is CASSSLNTGELFF. The CDR3 bases are TGCGCCAGCAGCTCCTTGAACACCGGGGAGCTGTTTTTT.

This rearrangement joins TRBV7-9 to TRBJ1-2; the D gene is possibly TRBD1 (6 bases). V lost 5 bases and J 0 bases, leaving 10 bases between the germline ends. The length of the CDR3 is 14 residues. The germline CDR1 and CDR2 sequences are SEHNR and FQNEAQ (reference sequence). The CDR3: CASSPDSANYGYTF. The CDR3 DNA reads as TGTGCCAGCAGCCCGGACAGCGCTAACTATGGCTACACCTTC. Supplemented by reference TRBV7-9 and TRBJ1-2, the full variable domain reads DTGVSQNPRHKITKRGQNVTFRCDPISEHNRLYWYRQTLGQGPEFLTYFQNEAQLEKSRLLSDRFSAERPKGSFSTLEIQRTEQGDSAMYLCASSPDSANYGYTFGSGTRLTVV.

The chain recombines TRBV29-1 with TRBJ2-7; weak D call: TRBD1 (6 bases). The germline CDR1 and CDR2 sequences are SQVTM and ANQGSEA. Trimming removed 6 bases from V and 7 bases from J, with 16 bases in between. This CDR3 spans 12 amino acids. The DNA for the CDR3 is TGCAGCGTCCAAGTGGGGGCGGAGGAGCAGTACTTC. Translated: CSVQVGAEEQYF.

The genes are TRBV5-1 and TRBJ1-2; D remains unclear. This CDR3 has 17 residues. Looked up from germline, CDR1 is SGHRS and CDR2 is YFSETQ. Deletions cut 4 bases from V and 0 bases from J, with 19 bases between. The CDR3 region has the DNA TGCGCCAGCAGCCCGCCTGAATTGGGGTCTGCTAACTATGGCTACACCTTC. Protein product: CASSPPELGSANYGYTF.

This chain links TRBV6-1 with TRBJ2-5, with D possibly matching TRBD1 (6 bases). The CDR3 totals 14 residues. Trimming took 7 bases from V and 1 from J, leaving 13 bases between them. Per germline, CDR1 MNHNS and CDR2 SASEGT. CDR3 amino acids: CASKTGPFQETQYF. CDR3 DNA: TGTGCCAGCAAGACAGGCCCATTCCAAGAGACCCAGTACTTC.

The chain employs TRBV28 and TRBJ1-2; 8 bases line up with TRBD1. The CDR3 runs to 14 residues. Germline CDR1 MDHEN, CDR2 SYDVKM. V lost 4 bases to trimming and J lost 8 bases; unmatched junction nucleotides: 9. Here the CDR3 reads CASSSQGARKGYTF. The DNA for the CDR3 is TGTGCCAGCAGTTCGCAGGGGGCGAGGAAAGGCTACACCTTC.

This clone was counted between two and nine times. The J gene is TRBJ1-2, the V gene TRBV27; 7 bases fit TRBD1. Germline lookup yields CDR1 MNHEY and CDR2 SMNVEV (reference sequence). V lost 0 bases to trimming and J lost 8 bases; unmatched junction nucleotides: 3. The CDR3 extends over 13 amino acids. The CDR3 DNA is TGTGCCAGCAGTTTATCGACAGGGAGCGGCTACACCTTC. It yields the protein CASSLSTGSGYTF.

The rearrangement uses TRBV28 and TRBJ1-2; D is ambiguous. CDR1 and CDR2 from the germline V gene are MDHEN and SYDVKM. This CDR3 is built from 12 residues. V was pared by 6 bases and J by 1 base, with 6 bases between. Written as DNA, the CDR3 is TGTGCCAGCAGGCCCCTTAACTATGGCTACACCTTC. Translating gives CASRPLNYGYTF.

This rearrangement joins TRBV5-1 to TRBJ2-2, with 8 nucleotides matching TRBD1. This CDR3 contains 15 residues. The J segment lost 6 bases and the V segment lost 1 base, leaving 5 bases of the junction unmatched. CDR1 SGHRS and CDR2 YFSETQ come from the germline V gene. DNA of the CDR3: TGCGCCAGCAGCTTGTTACAGGGGGAATCCGGGGAGCTGTTTTTT. Encoded protein: CASSLLQGESGELFF.

This clone was counted a single time. The V call is TRBV19, the J call TRBJ2-3; 7 bases fit TRBD1. The V gene end was trimmed by 2 bases and the J gene end by 2 bases; junction bases not matched to a gene: 7. CDR1 is LNHDA, CDR2 SQIVND, per germline (reference sequence). The CDR3 length is 16 residues. The DNA of the CDR3 is TGTGCCAGTAGTATAATGACAGGGACGTTCACAGATACGCAGTATTTT. It codes for CASSIMTGTFTDTQYF.

The gene calls are TRBV10-1 and TRBJ1-1; D uncertain. Germline V lookup: CDR1 WNHNN, CDR2 SYGVQD (reference sequence). Trimming left V 2 bases short and J 4 bases short, with 14 bases between. The CDR3 is 15 amino acids. The CDR3 region has the DNA TGCGCCAGCAGTGAGGAGGGCAGCTTTCCCACTGAAGCTTTCTTT. Its translation is CASSEEGSFPTEAFF.

This clone was counted many times. V gene TRBV7-2 combines with J gene TRBJ1-1, with TRBD1 as a possible D gene (5 bases). The V and J ends lost 0 bases and 3 bases respectively, with 14 bases between them. Germline V CDR1 and CDR2: SGHTA, FQGNSA. The CDR3 sequence is 16 residues long. The chain's CDR3 is CASSLAFVSGDTEAFF. CDR3 nucleotides: TGTGCCAGCAGCTTAGCGTTCGTGTCGGGGGACACTGAAGCTTTCTTT. Combining the CDR3 with reference TRBV7-2 and TRBJ1-1 gives the whole variable domain GAGVSQSPSNKVTEKGKDVELRCDPISGHTALYWYRQSLGQGLEFLIYFQGNSAPDKSGLPSDRFSAERTGGSVSTLTIQRTQQEDSAVYLCASSLAFVSGDTEAFFGQGTRLTVV.

V and J are TRBV10-3 and TRBJ1-1; D not certain. V lost 4 bases, J lost 6 bases, and 12 bases lay in between. Germline CDR1 ENHRY, CDR2 SYGVKD. CDR3 length equals 13 residues. The CDR3 DNA sequence: TGTGCCATCAGTGGAGGAAGGAGCTCTGAAGCTTTCTTT. Translated, it gives CAISGGRSSEAFF.

The gene calls are TRBV9 and TRBJ2-7; D gene uncertain. Trimming removed 0 bases from V and 6 bases from J, with 7 bases in between. CDR3 length equals 12 residues. Germline CDR1 and CDR2: SGDLS and YYNGEE. CDR3 residues: CASSVDSTEQYF. CDR3 nucleotides: TGTGCCAGCAGCGTAGACAGCACCGAGCAGTACTTC.

The genes are TRBV5-1 and TRBJ2-7, with D perhaps TRBD1 or TRBD2 (7 bases each). The CDR3 extends over 14 amino acids. The germline CDR1 and CDR2 sequences are SGHRS and YFSETQ. The germline V and J ends were trimmed by 4 bases and 3 bases, with 14 bases remaining between them. CDR3 residues: CASSRQGDYYEQYF. Written as DNA, the CDR3 is TGCGCCAGCAGCCGCCAGGGGGACTACTACGAGCAGTACTTC.

The CDR3 region is CASSGGPLSLAGSTDTQYF. CDR3 DNA: TGTGCCAGCAGCGGGGGTCCCCTCTCTCTAGCGGGATCCACAGATACGCAGTATTTT. The chain links TRBV11-3 to TRBJ2-3; 9 bases match TRBD2. The V gene's germline CDR1 is SGHNT and CDR2 YENEEA. The V gene end was trimmed by 5 bases and the J gene end by 2 bases; junction bases not matched to a gene: 17. The CDR3 runs to 19 residues.

This clone ranks as medium-sized. The rearrangement joins TRBV5-6 to TRBJ1-1; no clear D. This CDR3 is built from 13 residues. Germline V CDR1 and CDR2: SGHDT, YYEEEE. Trimming took 0 bases from V and 4 from J, leaving 7 bases between them. This CDR3 reads CASSLVSATEAFF. The CDR3 DNA reads TGTGCCAGCAGCTTGGTGTCAGCCACTGAAGCTTTCTTT.

The chain carries TRBV7-8 and TRBJ1-1; D is unresolved. CDR1 is SGHVS, CDR2 FQNEAQ, per germline. Trimming took off 8 bases at V and 8 bases at J, with 18 bases between the two ends. The CDR3 has 13 residues. CDR3 sequence: CASVLHTEQEAFF. The CDR3 DNA follows: TGTGCCAGCGTATTACACACCGAACAAGAAGCTTTCTTT.

The chain joins TRBV4-2 to TRBJ2-3, with a possible D match to TRBD2 (6 bases). The germline V and J ends were trimmed by 4 bases and 5 bases, with 13 bases remaining between them. The germline CDR1 and CDR2 sequences are LGHNA and YNFKEQ. The CDR3 is 14 amino acids. The CDR3 here is CASSLGSGVDTQYF. In DNA, the CDR3 is TGTGCCAGCAGCCTGGGTAGCGGAGTAGATACGCAGTATTTT.